Presented here are 21 T cell receptor beta chains from one specimen sequenced in a study of blood T cell repertoires in COVID-19. Only in-frame clones appear in the TCRdb table, and some are missing; sequencing was by immunoSEQ multiplex PCR. Found here are some 83,000 clones, over 80% of them singletons; the top ten hold roughly 3.5%. Material: peripheral blood. The source of these receptors is a man aged 45-65 years with acute or convalescent COVID-19.

The CDR3 reads CASRFADYSYNEQFF. The CDR3 nucleotides are TGTGCCAGTAGATTCGCGGACTACTCCTACAATGAGCAGTTCTTC. This chain uses TRBV19 with TRBJ2-1; a weak D match, TRBD2 (6 bases). Germline V gives CDR1 LNHDA, CDR2 SQIVND (reference sequence). Trimming removed 6 bases at V and 0 bases at J, with 12 bases between. CDR3 length: 15 amino acids.

This rearrangement joins TRBV6-5 to TRBJ2-3; 10 nucleotides line up with TRBD2. Unmatched junction bases numbered 7, after V lost 11 bases and J lost 2 bases. Germline CDR1 and CDR2: MNHEY and SVGAGI. The CDR3 consists of 14 residues. CDR3 region: CACLAGGHTDTQYF. CDR3 DNA: TGTGCCTGCTTAGCGGGGGGACACACAGATACGCAGTATTTT.

The chain recombines TRBV7-9 with TRBJ1-4, with a possible D match to TRBD1 (6 bases). This CDR3 has 15 residues. Germline V CDR1 and CDR2: SEHNR, FQNEAQ (reference sequence). Trimming removed 6 bases at V and 7 bases at J, with 18 bases between. This CDR3 is CASSPTQGWGEKLFF. For the CDR3, the DNA is TGTGCCAGCAGTCCGACACAGGGTTGGGGTGAAAAACTGTTTTTT.

This chain joins TRBV19 and TRBJ1-4, with D tentatively TRBD1 (5 bases). The CDR3 consists of 13 residues. The V end was cut by 7 bases, the J end by 4 bases, with 10 bases between. CDR1 and CDR2 from the germline V gene are LNHDA and SQIVND (reference sequence). In DNA, the CDR3 is TGTGCCAGTACGGGGGTCAGTAATGAAAAACTGTTTTTT. Translating it yields CASTGVSNEKLFF. Looking up the rest from reference TRBV19 and TRBJ1-4 gives the full variable domain: DGGITQSPKYLFRKEGQNVTLSCEQNLNHDAMYWYRQDPGQGLRLIYYSQIVNDFQKGDIAEGYSVSREKKESFPLTVTSAQKNPTAFYLCASTGVSNEKLFFGSGTQLSVL.

The V and J genes are TRBV3-1 (or the pseudogene TRBV3-2) and TRBJ2-1, with a weak D call TRBD2 (5 bases). Germline loops: CDR1 LGHDT, CDR2 YNNKEL (reference sequence). The CDR3 consists of 14 residues. The V end was cut by 2 bases, the J end by 2 bases, with 7 bases between. This CDR3 is CASSQRLTYNEQFF. The CDR3 nucleotides are TGTGCCAGCAGCCAACGACTAACCTACAATGAGCAGTTCTTC.

CDR3 coding DNA: TGTGCCAGCAGCTCCGGGACTAGCGGGGGCTACAATGAGCAGTTCTTC. This codes for CASSSGTSGGYNEQFF. The chain couples TRBV5-8 to TRBJ2-1; 14 bases agree with TRBD2. This CDR3 is 16 amino acids long. Unmatched junction bases numbered 2, after V lost 3 bases and J lost 3 bases. Germline CDR1 is SGHTS and CDR2 is YDEGEE.

V and J are TRBV6-6 and TRBJ1-1; no reliable D call. V was clipped by 4 bases and J by 1 base, with 13 bases between them. This CDR3 has 15 amino acids. CDR1 and CDR2 (germline): MNHNY, SVGAGI (reference sequence). CDR3 nucleotide sequence: TGTGCCAGCAGTTCCTTAAGGCGGGGGAACACTGAAGCTTTCTTT. This gives the protein CASSSLRRGNTEAFF.

The chain recombines TRBV6-5 with TRBJ1-6; the D is unclear. The CDR3 totals 12 residues. The V end lost 4 bases, the J end lost 14 bases, and 12 bases lay between the germline ends. Germline V lookup: CDR1 MNHEY, CDR2 SVGAGI. The CDR3 protein is CASSSSGEALHF. The DNA for the CDR3 is TGTGCCAGCAGTTCGTCCGGCGAGGCCCTCCACTTT.

The CDR3 is CASSEGGTDTQYF. The CDR3 nucleotides read TGTGCCAGCAGTGAGGGGGGGACAGATACGCAGTATTTT. The rearrangement links TRBV27 to TRBJ2-3, with a possible D match to TRBD2 (7 bases). V shed 5 bases and J shed 3 bases, with 9 bases lying between them. Per germline, CDR1 MNHEY and CDR2 SMNVEV (reference sequence). This CDR3 contains 13 residues.

The chain employs TRBV12-3 or TRBV12-4 and TRBJ1-1, with TRBD1 as a possible D gene (5 bases). Trimming took 6 bases from V and 6 from J, leaving 11 bases between them. This CDR3 has 12 residues. The CDR3 region is CASRGPTAEAFF. The DNA of the CDR3 is TGTGCCAGCAGGGGTCCGACAGCTGAAGCTTTCTTT.

This clone occurred once. This CDR3 is CASSHRQGLVEQYF. The CDR3 DNA is TGTGCCAGCAGCCACCGACAGGGGCTCGTCGAGCAGTACTTC. The V call is TRBV6-2 or TRBV6-3, the J call TRBJ2-7; 8 nucleotides align to TRBD1. Germline V CDR1 and CDR2: MNHEY, SVGEGT. There are 14 residues in the CDR3. The ends lost 6 bases at V and 6 bases at J; junction bases unmatched: 10.

The chain couples TRBV15 to TRBJ2-7; 11 bases map to TRBD1. J lost 2 bases, V lost 0 bases, and 12 bases had no gene match. The CDR3 loop spans 19 amino acids. The germline CDR1 and CDR2 sequences are LNHNV and YYDKDF (reference sequence). CDR3 sequence: CATSRDPRTGGVTTYEQYF. The CDR3 DNA follows: TGTGCCACCAGCAGAGATCCCAGGACAGGGGGCGTTACTACCTACGAGCAGTACTTC.

The rearrangement links TRBV14 to TRBJ1-2, with a possible D match to TRBD1 (5 bases). Between the trimmed V and J ends, which lost 4 bases and 7 bases, there was a span of 25 bases. The CDR3 totals 17 residues. CDR1 and CDR2 (germline): SGHDN, FVKESK. CDR3 sequence (DNA): TGTGCCAGCAGCCGCACACCACAGGACCCATCAATCTCTGGCTACACCTTC. Encoded protein: CASSRTPQDPSISGYTF.

V gene TRBV11-3 combines with J gene TRBJ1-1; D possibly corresponds to TRBD1 (5 bases). The CDR3 runs 13 residues. Looked up from germline, CDR1 is SGHNT and CDR2 is YENEEA. V shed 5 bases and J shed 4 bases, with 11 bases lying between them. The DNA of the CDR3 is TGTGCCAGCAGCGCCGCAGGGCTCACTGAAGCTTTCTTT. It codes for CASSAAGLTEAFF.

The rearrangement joins TRBV9 to TRBJ2-7; D is ambiguous. CDR1 is SGDLS, CDR2 YYNGEE, per germline. Trimming stripped 1 base from V and 7 bases from J, with 15 bases between. The CDR3 covers 14 residues. The CDR3 loop is CASSVLERMGEQYF. Here the CDR3 DNA reads TGTGCCAGCAGCGTATTGGAGAGAATGGGTGAGCAGTACTTC.

This clone was counted between two and nine times. The chain links TRBV7-8 to TRBJ2-1; TRBD2 is a possible D gene (7 bases). Germline values: CDR1 SGHVS, CDR2 FQNEAQ. This CDR3 is built from 15 residues. V lost 6 bases, J lost 3 bases, and 15 bases lay in between. CDR3 region: CASRRGRGFYNEQFF. CDR3 coding DNA: TGTGCCAGCAGAAGGGGGAGGGGCTTCTACAATGAGCAGTTCTTC. Complete variable domain (other parts from reference TRBV7-8 and TRBJ2-1): GAGVSQSPRYKVAKRGQDVALRCDPISGHVSLFWYQQALGQGPEFLTYFQNEAQLDKSGLPSDRFFAERPEGSVSTLKIQRTQQEDSAVYLCASRRGRGFYNEQFFGPGTRLTVL.

The genes are TRBV6-5 and TRBJ1-1, with TRBD1 as a possible D gene (6 bases). Trimming stripped 8 bases from V and 1 base from J, with 17 bases between. The CDR3 runs to 15 residues. Germline CDR1 MNHEY, CDR2 SVGAGI. This chain's CDR3 is CASGEQGRTNTEAFF. DNA for the CDR3: TGTGCCAGCGGGGAACAGGGTAGGACGAACACTGAAGCTTTCTTT.

This chain joins TRBV11-2 and TRBJ1-1; D is possibly TRBD1 (5 bases). The length of the CDR3 is 13 residues. Germline V CDR1 and CDR2: SGHAT, FQNNGV. Trimming shortened V by 4 bases and J by 11 bases, and 17 bases separated the two germline ends. The CDR3 sequence is CASSSRGGVLAFF. The CDR3 DNA is TGTGCCAGCAGCTCAAGGGGTGGGGTTCTTGCTTTCTTT.

For this clone: Other DNA variants within this sample encode the same CDR3. V usage is TRBV24-1 and J usage is TRBJ2-7; D not certain. The V gene's germline CDR1 is KGHDR and CDR2 SFDVKD. The CDR3 consists of 13 residues. V lost 2 bases, J lost 2 bases, and 6 bases lay in between. Here the CDR3 reads CATSDSGTYEQYF. The CDR3 DNA is TGTGCCACCAGTGATTCGGGTACCTACGAGCAGTACTTC.

The genes are TRBV7-9 and TRBJ1-6; a weak D match, TRBD1 (6 bases). Per the germline V gene, CDR1 is SEHNR and CDR2 is FQNEAQ (reference sequence). The CDR3 is 16 amino acids. The V end lost 2 bases, the J end lost 0 bases, and 8 bases lay between the germline ends. The CDR3 sequence: CASSLQGSSYNSPLHF. Written as DNA, the CDR3 is TGTGCCAGCAGCTTACAGGGGAGCTCCTATAATTCACCCCTCCACTTT.

The table lists this clone with a few counts. The chain recombines TRBV5-5 with TRBJ2-2; 8 bases agree with TRBD2. V gave up 4 bases and J gave up 7 bases; unmatched junction bases: 9. Germline V gene sequence: CDR1 SGHKS, CDR2 YYEKEE (reference sequence). This CDR3 has 15 residues. The CDR3 reads CASSAGGAGVGELFF. Written as DNA, the CDR3 is TGTGCCAGCAGCGCCGGAGGAGCGGGAGTCGGGGAGCTGTTTTTT.